The 30 T cell receptor beta chains presented below share a single source sample, sequenced in a study of identical twins. TCRdb re-called the 5' RACE reads through MiXCR, storing one row per CDR3 protein. The sample gives about 1.7 million distinct CDR3 sequences, more than 30% of which show up once; approximately 0.29% is in the top ten. Sequenced input: cord blood. The source is a newborn girl in good health.

The sample holds a few counts of this clonotype. The rearrangement links TRBV6-1 to TRBJ2-3, with a tentative D call TRBD2 (6 bases). V dropped 5 bases and J dropped 2 bases, with 20 bases sitting between them. CDR1 MNHNS and CDR2 SASEGT come from the germline V gene. The CDR3 totals 17 residues. The CDR3 coding sequence is TGTGCCAGCAGTCCCCGGACTAACACCCGATTCACAGATACGCAGTATTTT. This sequence encodes CASSPRTNTRFTDTQYF.

Remarks on this clonotype: The germline gene is not matched at one end of the junction; a read error may be the cause. The rearrangement links TRBV25-1 to TRBJ1-4; D not resolved. CDR1 and CDR2 (germline): MGHDK, SYGVNS. The CDR3 runs to 15 residues. This CDR3 reads CASSEYGVLNEELFF. The CDR3 DNA sequence: TGTGCCAGCAGTGAATACGGAGTCCTCAATGAAGAACTGTTTTTT.

V is TRBV7-8 and J is TRBJ2-7; D is unclear. The germline V and J ends were trimmed by 5 bases and 0 bases, with 11 bases remaining between them. Germline V gives CDR1 SGHVS, CDR2 FQNEAQ. This CDR3 has 14 amino acids. Here the CDR3 DNA reads TGTGCCAGCAGCCCGCGAGAGACCTCCTACGAGCAGTACTTC. Its translation: CASSPRETSYEQYF.

The chain joins TRBV6-5 to TRBJ1-2; D possibly corresponds to TRBD1 (5 bases). V gave up 6 bases and J gave up 6 bases, with 17 bases separating them. The germline V gene encodes CDR1 MNHEY and CDR2 SVGAGI. The CDR3 runs to 14 residues. In DNA form, the CDR3 reads TGTGCCAGCAGCCTCCTCCCAGGGCGCGATGGCTACACCTTC. It codes for CASSLLPGRDGYTF.

The V gene is TRBV12-3 or TRBV12-4, the J gene TRBJ2-1, with D unclear. Trimming took 3 bases from V and 3 from J, leaving 12 bases between them. The CDR3 has 15 residues. CDR3: CASSFRRDRYNEQFF. The CDR3 nucleotides read TGTGCCAGCAGTTTCCGTCGCGACCGCTACAATGAGCAGTTCTTC.

As DNA, the CDR3 is TGTGCCAGCAGCACCGGGACAGGGCCTAGCTACGAGCAGTACTTC. Translation: CASSTGTGPSYEQYF. J is TRBJ2-7 and V is TRBV2; 9 bases agree with TRBD1. The CDR3 has 15 residues. J was trimmed by 3 bases and V by 6 bases; bases with no gene match: 9. Germline-derived CDR1 and CDR2 are SNHLY and FYNNEI.

The count of this clonotype is one. The junction differs from germline at one of its ends, possibly a read error. This sequence joins TRBV28 and TRBJ2-4, with 8 bases lining up with TRBD2. CDR1 MDHEN and CDR2 SYDVKM come from the germline V gene. CDR3 length equals 17 residues. CDR3 in DNA: TGTGCCAGCAGTTTATCCGGACTAGCTCCAACCAAAAACGTTCAGTACTTC. Its translation: CASSLSGLAPTKNVQYF.

To note about this clonotype: A much more abundant neighbour one base away suggests this may be a read error. V and J are TRBV6-6 and TRBJ2-3; 12 bases fit TRBD2. The CDR3 runs 16 residues. CDR1 and CDR2 from the germline V gene are MNHNY and SVGAGI (reference sequence). The CDR3 DNA reads TGTGCCAACAGTTACCCGACTAGCGGGGGAGTGGATACGCAGTATTTT. Encoded protein: CANSYPTSGGVDTQYF.

This clonotype showed up just a few times. The genes are TRBV20-1 and TRBJ2-7, with 13 bases matching TRBD2. V trimming: 6 bases; J trimming: 0 bases; junction bases outside the gene matches: 5. CDR1 and CDR2 from the germline V gene are DFQATT and SNEGSKA (reference sequence). The CDR3 contains 15 residues. The CDR3 DNA follows: TGCAGTGCAGACACTAGCGGGAGGGCCTCCTACGAGCAGTACTTC. It translates to CSADTSGRASYEQYF.

The chain carries TRBV5-1 and TRBJ1-2; D possibly corresponds to TRBD1 (5 bases). The V and J ends lost 1 base and 4 bases respectively, with 11 bases between them. The CDR3 consists of 14 residues. The V gene's germline CDR1 is SGHRS and CDR2 YFSETQ. The CDR3 here is CASSLTSGTYGYTF. CDR3 sequence (DNA): TGCGCCAGCAGCTTGACCTCAGGGACCTATGGCTACACCTTC.

This clonotype was observed a single time. As DNA, the CDR3 is TGTGCCAGCAGTCCTTATGGGACTAGCGTGAAACCAGATGCGGAGTATTTT. Translating gives CASSPYGTSVKPDAEYF. The J gene is TRBJ2-3, the V gene TRBV12-3 or TRBV12-4, with 10 bases that match TRBD2. CDR3 length: 17 amino acids. J gave up 13 bases and V 5 bases, and 21 bases lay outside the gene matches.

The chain combines TRBV7-6 with TRBJ2-6; D is possibly TRBD2 (6 bases). CDR1 and CDR2 (germline): SGHVS, FNYEAQ. V lost 1 base and J lost 4, with 8 bases in between. This CDR3 has 15 residues. CDR3 region: CASSLGGDGANVLTF. CDR3 in DNA: TGTGCCAGCAGCTTAGGCGGGGACGGGGCCAACGTCCTGACTTTC. Full variable domain (remainder filled in from reference TRBV7-6 and TRBJ2-6): GAGVSQSPRYKVTKRGQDVALRCDPISGHVSLYWYRQALGQGPEFLTYFNYEAQQDKSGLPNDRFSAERPEGSISTLTIQRTEQRDSAMYRCASSLGGDGANVLTFGAGSRLTVL.

This clonotype was counted only a few times. The rearrangement uses TRBV27 and TRBJ1-6, with D hard to call. The CDR3 consists of 14 residues. V lost 0 bases and J lost 16, with 16 bases in between. Germline V gene lookup returns CDR1 MNHEY and CDR2 SMNVEV (reference sequence). In DNA form, the CDR3 reads TGTGCCAGCAGTTTATCTTTCAGAGCCCCTTCACTCCACTTT. Encoded protein: CASSLSFRAPSLHF.

The chain couples TRBV10-3 to TRBJ1-1, with 8 bases fitting TRBD1. Germline V gene lookup returns CDR1 ENHRY and CDR2 SYGVKD. V trimming: 5 bases; J trimming: 4 bases; junction bases outside the gene matches: 6. The CDR3 contains 14 residues. CDR3: CAISLQGGSTEAFF. In nucleotides, the CDR3 is TGTGCCATCAGTCTACAGGGGGGGAGCACTGAAGCTTTCTTT.

The chain links TRBV27 to TRBJ2-1; D perhaps matches TRBD1 (5 bases). This CDR3 is built from 14 residues. Per the germline V gene, CDR1 is MNHEY and CDR2 is SMNVEV (reference sequence). Between the trimmed V and J ends, which lost 0 bases and 8 bases, there was a span of 11 bases. CDR3 in amino acids: CASSLSPGRDEQFF. CDR3 sequence (DNA): TGTGCCAGCAGTTTATCACCCGGCAGGGATGAGCAGTTCTTC.

The chain combines TRBV5-1 with TRBJ2-1, with 10 bases lining up with TRBD1. The CDR3 contains 15 residues. Germline loops: CDR1 SGHRS, CDR2 YFSETQ. The trim removed 7 bases at V and 5 bases at J, leaving 9 bases unmatched. The CDR3 DNA reads TGCGCCAGCCGAAGCGGGGACAGGGGAAACAATGAGCAGTTCTTC. It translates to CASRSGDRGNNEQFF. The whole variable domain, filled in from reference TRBV5-1 and TRBJ2-1, reads KAGVTQTPRYLIKTRGQQVTLSCSPISGHRSVSWYQQTPGQGLQFLFEYFSETQRNKGNFPGRFSGRQFSNSRSEMNVSTLELGDSALYLCASRSGDRGNNEQFFGPGTRLTVL.

The chain is built from TRBV4-2 and TRBJ1-4; 7 bases match TRBD1. The V and J ends lost 2 bases and 6 bases, in that order; junction bases with no gene match: 6. From germline, CDR1 is LGHNA and CDR2 YNFKEQ. The CDR3 is made up of 15 amino acids. CDR3 in DNA: TGTGCCAGCAGCCAACTCGGCAGGGGGGATGAAAAACTGTTTTTT. This gives the protein CASSQLGRGDEKLFF.

Concerning this clonotype: This sequence may be a read error, since a much larger clone differs from it by one base. The rearrangement links TRBV12-3 or TRBV12-4 to TRBJ2-5, with D unclear. The V gene lost 6 bases and the J gene lost 13 bases, with 18 bases spanning the gap. This CDR3 contains 12 residues. The CDR3 sequence: CASSLGGWSLYF. The CDR3 DNA sequence: TGTGCCAGCAGCTTGGGCGGTTGGTCCCTGTACTTC.

This clonotype was observed a handful of times. The rearrangement joins TRBV10-3 to TRBJ2-7, with TRBD1 identical over 11 bases. With V trimmed by 2 bases and J by 4 bases, 4 bases remained unmatched. CDR1 is ENHRY, CDR2 SYGVKD, per germline. The CDR3 runs 15 residues. CDR3 region: CAISERDRGIYEQYF. The CDR3 DNA reads as TGTGCCATCAGTGAGAGGGACAGGGGGATATACGAGCAGTACTTC.

The V gene is TRBV28, the J gene TRBJ1-2; 8 bases are a match to TRBD1. This CDR3 region has 14 residues. Trimming at V came to 5 bases and at J to 4 bases, leaving 6 bases not matched to a gene. CDR1 MDHEN and CDR2 SYDVKM come from the germline V gene. CDR3 nucleotides: TGTGCCAGCAGTCGACAGGGGACCTCCTATGGCTACACCTTC. This codes for CASSRQGTSYGYTF.

This clonotype was seen only once. The chain couples TRBV28 to TRBJ1-5, with 7 bases lining up with TRBD1. In germline, CDR1 is MDHEN, CDR2 SYDVKM. The CDR3 sequence is 16 residues long. V lost 2 bases to trimming and J lost 2 bases; unmatched junction nucleotides: 6. CDR3 nucleotides: TGTGCCAGCAGTTTACGCCTAGGACAGGGCAATCAGCCCCAGCATTTT. It is translated as CASSLRLGQGNQPQHF. Full variable domain (outside the CDR3, taken from reference TRBV28 and TRBJ1-5): DVKVTQSSRYLVKRTGEKVFLECVQDMDHENMFWYRQDPGLGLRLIYFSYDVKMKEKGDIPEGYSVSREKKERFSLILESASTNQTSMYLCASSLRLGQGNQPQHFGDGTRLSIL.

The V call is TRBV10-3, the J call TRBJ1-2; TRBD1 agrees at 8 bases. CDR3 length: 13 amino acids. V trimming: 11 bases; J trimming: 5 bases; junction bases outside the gene matches: 10. Per germline, CDR1 ENHRY and CDR2 SYGVKD. CDR3 DNA: TGTGCCGCTAGAACCAACAGGGGGTATGGCTACACCTTC. It translates to CAARTNRGYGYTF.

This chain uses TRBV27 with TRBJ1-5; 9 bases map to TRBD1. V lost 5 bases, J lost 3 bases, and 11 bases stayed unmatched. The germline V gene has CDR1 MNHEY and CDR2 SMNVEV (reference sequence). There are 17 residues in the CDR3. The CDR3 DNA sequence: TGTGCCAGCAGTCCATACCGGGACAGGGCGTACAATCAGCCCCAGCATTTT. Translating it yields CASSPYRDRAYNQPQHF.

The gene calls are TRBV3-1 and TRBJ1-4, with 7 bases fitting TRBD1. The CDR3 totals 14 residues. Trimming cost V 7 bases and J 3 bases; bases outside gene matches: 5. In germline, CDR1 is LGHDT, CDR2 YNNKEL (reference sequence). CDR3 residues: CASNLGQPNEKLFF. The CDR3 bases are TGTGCCAGCAACCTGGGACAGCCTAATGAAAAACTGTTTTTT. Together with reference TRBV3-1 and TRBJ1-4, the CDR3 gives the full variable domain: DTAVSQTPKYLVTQMGNDKSIKCEQNLGHDTMYWYKQDSKKFLKIMFSYNNKELIINETVPNRFSPKSPDKAHLNLHINSLELGDSAVYFCASNLGQPNEKLFFGSGTQLSVL.

This chain connects TRBV9 to TRBJ2-5, with 11 bases aligning to TRBD2. The DNA end favors TRBJ2-1, so the J call may be wrong. This CDR3 spans 15 amino acids. Germline-derived CDR1 and CDR2 are SGDLS and YYNGEE. CDR3 sequence reads: CASSASGRYQETQFF. CDR3 DNA: TGTGCCAGCAGCGCTAGCGGGAGGTACCAAGAGACCCAGTTCTTC.

This clonotype was detected a few times. V and J are TRBV6-6 and TRBJ1-2, with 8 bases that match TRBD1. Trimming took 2 bases from V and 2 from J; bases not matched to a gene: 1. Germline-derived CDR1 and CDR2 are MNHNY and SVGAGI (reference sequence). This CDR3 spans 14 amino acids. The CDR3 reads CASSYDRGNYGYTF. The CDR3 coding sequence is TGTGCCAGCAGTTACGACAGGGGCAACTATGGCTACACCTTC.

V usage is TRBV12-3 or TRBV12-4 and J usage is TRBJ2-1; 8 bases line up with TRBD2. V was clipped by 6 bases and J by 9 bases; unmatched bases: 7. CDR3 size: 13 residues. The CDR3 spells CASRVTSAVEQFF. The CDR3 DNA is TGTGCCAGCAGGGTGACTAGCGCGGTTGAGCAGTTCTTC.

In its sample, this clonotype was seen many times. V and J are TRBV29-1 and TRBJ2-1; tentatively, D is TRBD1 or TRBD2 (5 bases each). The V gene lost 3 bases and the J gene lost 3 bases, with 15 bases spanning the gap. The CDR3 loop spans 15 amino acids. Germline V gene lookup returns CDR1 SQVTM and CDR2 ANQGSEA. The CDR3 DNA follows: TGCAGCGTTGATGAACAGGCTAGCAACTACAATGAGCAGTTCTTC. Residues: CSVDEQASNYNEQFF.

This clonotype has just a few counts. The rearrangement joins TRBV4-2 to TRBJ2-2; maybe TRBD1 (6 bases). V was pared by 4 bases and J by 4 bases, with 16 bases between. The CDR3 runs 16 residues. The V gene's germline CDR1 is LGHNA and CDR2 YNFKEQ. CDR3 coding DNA: TGTGCCAGCAGCCCCGACAGGACGATAGGCACCGGGGAGCTGTTTTTT. As protein: CASSPDRTIGTGELFF.

This clonotype was counted a few times. V gene TRBV29-1 combines with J gene TRBJ2-1; 9 bases are shared with TRBD2. Germline loops: CDR1 SQVTM, CDR2 ANQGSEA. V lost 6 bases to trimming and J lost 4 bases; unmatched junction nucleotides: 7. The CDR3 spans 14 residues. CDR3 DNA sequence: TGCAGCGTGCCCGGGACTAGCCGTTACAATGAGCAGTTCTTC. Translating gives CSVPGTSRYNEQFF.